The next 32 T cell receptor beta chains were all read from a single sample in a study of blood T cell repertoires in COVID-19. This table comes from immunoSEQ multiplex PCR, and its TCRdb copy is limited to in-frame clones, with some not included. The profile shows 30,000 to 35,000 clones, 60% to 80% of them singletons. The sample comprised peripheral blood. The receptors shown here come from an elderly man with active or convalescent COVID-19.

The V and J genes are TRBV19 and TRBJ1-5; D is perhaps TRBD1 (6 bases). With 4 bases removed from V and 4 bases from J, the gap between germline ends came to 11 bases. CDR1 and CDR2 (germline): LNHDA, SQIVND (reference sequence). The CDR3 extends over 14 amino acids. The CDR3 DNA reads TGTGCCAGTAGTACACAGGGAGGGAATCAGCCCCAGCATTTT. This gives the protein CASSTQGGNQPQHF.

The genes are TRBV6-5 and TRBJ2-5; 7 positions agree with TRBD2. CDR1 is MNHEY, CDR2 SVGAGI, per germline. There are 15 residues in the CDR3. V was clipped by 6 bases and J by 2 bases; unmatched bases: 9. CDR3 in amino acids: CASSSAGDVQETQYF. The CDR3 DNA is TGTGCCAGCAGCTCTGCGGGAGACGTACAAGAGACCCAGTACTTC.

The chain has TRBV10-3 and TRBJ2-7; 8 bases match TRBD2. With V trimmed by 2 bases and J by 0 bases, 0 bases remained unmatched. The CDR3 is 14 amino acids. From germline, CDR1 is ENHRY and CDR2 SYGVKD. This CDR3 reads CAISEREGSYEQYF. CDR3 bases: TGTGCCATCAGTGAGCGGGAGGGCTCCTACGAGCAGTACTTC.

The V gene is TRBV24-1, the J gene TRBJ2-6; the D gene is possibly TRBD2 (6 bases). Trimming pared 9 bases from V and 0 bases from J, leaving 8 bases between. This CDR3 region has 14 residues. The V gene's germline CDR1 is KGHDR and CDR2 SFDVKD. CDR3 region: CATLGGSGANVLTF. CDR3 in DNA: TGTGCCACCTTGGGGGGCTCTGGGGCCAACGTCCTGACTTTC.

This chain connects TRBV2 to TRBJ2-3, with TRBD2 matching 7 bases. CDR3 length: 15 residues. The germline V gene encodes CDR1 SNHLY and CDR2 FYNNEI. Unmatched junction bases numbered 8, after V lost 1 base and J lost 7 bases. The CDR3: CASSEGREASYTQYF. CDR3 nucleotides: TGTGCCAGCAGTGAAGGACGGGAGGCTTCGTATACGCAGTATTTT.

The chain employs TRBV7-9 and TRBJ1-1; 9 bases match TRBD1. J was trimmed by 6 bases and V by 5 bases; bases with no gene match: 7. The germline CDR1 and CDR2 sequences are SEHNR and FQNEAQ (reference sequence). The CDR3 sequence is 14 residues long. As DNA, the CDR3 is TGTGCCAGCAGCCCGGGACAGGGCTTCCCTGAAGCTTTCTTT. Protein product: CASSPGQGFPEAFF.

This chain connects TRBV29-1 to TRBJ2-3; weak D call: TRBD1 (7 bases). The CDR3 spans 16 residues. Germline CDR1 is SQVTM and CDR2 is ANQGSEA. Between the trimmed V and J ends, which lost 7 bases and 5 bases, there was a span of 25 bases. The CDR3 DNA reads as TGCAGCGCCGAAGGACATAGGAGGGGGCGTAAAGATACGCAGTATTTT. This gives the protein CSAEGHRRGRKDTQYF.

This chain joins TRBV4-2 and TRBJ2-3; maybe TRBD1 (6 bases). Looked up from germline, CDR1 is LGHNA and CDR2 is YNFKEQ. Trimming took off 0 bases at V and 1 base at J, with 8 bases between the two ends. The CDR3 loop spans 15 amino acids. The CDR3 DNA sequence: TGTGCCAGCAGCCAAGATGCAGGGGGCACAGATACGCAGTATTTT. Translation: CASSQDAGGTDTQYF.

The chain combines TRBV14 with TRBJ1-1; unclear D gene. The germline V gene has CDR1 SGHDN and CDR2 FVKESK. The CDR3 totals 15 residues. V was pared by 1 base and J by 3 bases, with 12 bases between. DNA for the CDR3: TGTGCCAGCAGCCAAGTTGCCAGGAGGGACACTGAAGCTTTCTTT. Its protein product is CASSQVARRDTEAFF. Variable domain in full (rest from reference TRBV14 and TRBJ1-1): EAGVTQFPSHSVIEKGQTVTLRCDPISGHDNLYWYRRVMGKEIKFLLHFVKESKQDESGMPNNRFLAERTGGTYSTLKVQPAELEDSGVYFCASSQVARRDTEAFFGQGTRLTVV.

The gene calls are TRBV6-2 or TRBV6-3 and TRBJ2-1, with TRBD1 matching 7 bases. The CDR3 loop spans 17 amino acids. The V gene end was trimmed by 3 bases and the J gene end by 8 bases; junction bases not matched to a gene: 16. The germline CDR1 and CDR2 sequences are MNHEY and SVGEGT. CDR3 in DNA: TGTGCCAGCAGTTATAATTCCCGGGACAGTGTCATCGATGAGCAGTTCTTC. Its translation is CASSYNSRDSVIDEQFF.

This rearrangement joins TRBV30 to TRBJ2-1; D gene uncertain. CDR1 and CDR2 (germline): GTSNPN, SVGIG (reference sequence). The CDR3 is made up of 11 amino acids. CDR3 amino acids: CVAADYNEQFF. The CDR3, as DNA: TGTGTGGCGGCCGACTACAATGAGCAGTTCTTC.

J is TRBJ2-7 and V is TRBV24-1; D gene unclear. V lost 3 bases and J lost 3, with 8 bases in between. Per germline, CDR1 KGHDR and CDR2 SFDVKD. The CDR3 totals 13 residues. CDR3: CATSDTTHYEQYF. CDR3 sequence (DNA): TGTGCCACCAGTGATACGACTCACTACGAGCAGTACTTC.

The V gene is TRBV27, the J gene TRBJ2-7, with 11 bases identical to TRBD2. V was pared by 2 bases and J by 5 bases, with 2 bases of the junction left unmatched. The CDR3 loop spans 14 amino acids. CDR1 is MNHEY, CDR2 SMNVEV, per germline (reference sequence). The CDR3 sequence: CASSLTSGSDEQYF. The CDR3 nucleotides read TGTGCCAGCAGTTTAACTAGCGGGAGTGACGAGCAGTACTTC.

The rearrangement uses TRBV19 and TRBJ1-2; TRBD1 matches 8 bases. J was trimmed by 5 bases and V by 2 bases; bases with no gene match: 10. This CDR3 comprises 16 residues. Germline loops: CDR1 LNHDA, CDR2 SQIVND (reference sequence). DNA of the CDR3: TGTGCCAGTAGTATAACCCAGGGGGCCGATGGATATGGCTACACCTTC. This gives the protein CASSITQGADGYGYTF.

This chain connects TRBV5-1 to TRBJ2-5, with 8 bases matching TRBD2. Per germline, CDR1 SGHRS and CDR2 YFSETQ. Trimming cost V 2 bases and J 8 bases; bases outside gene matches: 8. The CDR3 is 14 residues long. CDR3 in amino acids: CASSLTSGRGTQYF. The DNA for the CDR3 is TGCGCCAGCAGCTTAACAAGCGGGAGAGGTACCCAGTACTTC.

This chain links TRBV2 with TRBJ1-4; 7 bases align to TRBD1. V shed 5 bases and J 0 bases; nucleotides not matched to a gene: 3. Germline V gene lookup returns CDR1 SNHLY and CDR2 FYNNEI. The CDR3 loop spans 15 amino acids. DNA of the CDR3: TGTGCCAGCAGTATACAGGGGACAACTAATGAAAAACTGTTTTTT. This codes for CASSIQGTTNEKLFF.

V usage is TRBV29-1 and J usage is TRBJ2-3, with 7 bases identical to TRBD1. V gave up 3 bases and J gave up 0 bases; unmatched junction bases: 6. CDR3 length equals 15 residues. The germline gives CDR1 SQVTM, CDR2 ANQGSEA. The CDR3 DNA reads as TGCAGCGTTGATCGGCAGGGGGAGAGCACAGATACGCAGTATTTT. Translating it yields CSVDRQGESTDTQYF.

The chain has TRBV13 and TRBJ2-1, with D possibly matching TRBD1 (6 bases). Germline values: CDR1 PRHDT, CDR2 FYEKMQ (reference sequence). Trimming shortened V by 0 bases and J by 5 bases, and 11 bases separated the two germline ends. The CDR3 runs 15 residues. The CDR3 reads CASSLGDRINNEQFF. The CDR3, as DNA: TGTGCCAGCAGCTTAGGAGACAGGATTAACAATGAGCAGTTCTTC.

V and J are TRBV19 and TRBJ1-5, with unresolved D. CDR1 and CDR2 (germline): LNHDA, SQIVND (reference sequence). The ends were cut back, 0 bases at V and 6 bases at J, with 6 bases in the middle. The CDR3 length is 13 residues. CDR3 residues: CASSIDLSQPQHF. The DNA of the CDR3 is TGTGCCAGTAGTATAGATCTAAGTCAGCCCCAGCATTTT.

The rearrangement links TRBV5-1 to TRBJ1-3; D unclear. In germline, CDR1 is SGHRS, CDR2 YFSETQ. This CDR3 is 13 amino acids long. V shed 2 bases and J shed 7 bases, with 10 bases lying between them. The CDR3 loop is CASSLLGVNTIYF. The CDR3 DNA is TGCGCCAGCAGCTTACTGGGAGTGAACACCATATATTTT.

This chain links TRBV7-2 with TRBJ2-7; 9 bases agree with TRBD2. The germline CDR1 and CDR2 sequences are SGHTA and FQGNSA. This CDR3 contains 17 residues. With V trimmed by 2 bases and J by 2 bases, 10 bases remained unmatched. The CDR3 loop is CASSLNSGLAQAYEQYF. CDR3 bases: TGTGCCAGCAGCTTAAATAGCGGACTAGCGCAGGCCTACGAGCAGTACTTC.

This sequence joins TRBV27 and TRBJ1-3; the D is unclear. V shed 4 bases and J shed 4 bases, with 14 bases lying between them. The CDR3 is made up of 15 amino acids. Germline V gene data show CDR1 as MNHEY and CDR2 as SMNVEV (reference sequence). For the CDR3, the DNA is TGTGCCAGCAGTTCGTCTGGGTGGGCCGGAAACACCATATATTTT. As protein: CASSSSGWAGNTIYF.

This clone has just a few counts. The chain recombines TRBV6-2 or TRBV6-3 with TRBJ2-5, with TRBD2 identical over 11 bases. The CDR3 consists of 19 residues. V gave up 2 bases and J gave up 5 bases; unmatched junction bases: 16. Per germline, CDR1 MNHEY and CDR2 SVGEGT. CDR3 nucleotide sequence: TGTGCCAGCAGTTACAAAGCAGGACTAGCGGGCCCCGATGTGGAGACCCAGTACTTC. Translation gives CASSYKAGLAGPDVETQYF.

This clone was seen just once. The chain couples TRBV19 to TRBJ1-5; D unresolved. This CDR3 region has 16 residues. The ends were cut back, 2 bases at V and 0 bases at J, with 11 bases in the middle. CDR1 and CDR2 (germline): LNHDA, SQIVND (reference sequence). For the CDR3, the DNA is TGTGCCAGTAGTATAATGACGGGATCTAGCAATCAGCCCCAGCATTTT. Protein product: CASSIMTGSSNQPQHF.

The count of this clone is one. V gene TRBV4-2 combines with J gene TRBJ2-1, with D unclear. Trimming left V 2 bases short and J 6 bases short, with 8 bases between. This CDR3 has 13 residues. Germline CDR1 reads LGHNA; CDR2 reads YNFKEQ. This CDR3 is CASSQLSTNEQFF. CDR3 sequence (DNA): TGTGCCAGCAGCCAATTGAGTACCAATGAGCAGTTCTTC.

The V call is TRBV10-3, the J call TRBJ1-6, with D perhaps TRBD1 (5 bases). Germline V gene data show CDR1 as ENHRY and CDR2 as SYGVKD. V was cut by 11 bases and J by 8 bases, with 19 bases left in between. There are 14 residues in the CDR3. The CDR3 is CASQKGIIDSPLHF. The CDR3 DNA reads as TGTGCCTCGCAGAAGGGGATCATTGATTCACCCCTCCACTTT.

CDR3 DNA: TGTGCCAGTAGTATCCGGCAGGCGGGCACCGGGGAGCTGTTTTTT. Protein product: CASSIRQAGTGELFF. The chain has TRBV19 and TRBJ2-2, with a possible D match to TRBD2 (5 bases). V lost 3 bases to trimming and J lost 4 bases, with 12 bases between them. This CDR3 is 15 amino acids long. Germline CDR1 and CDR2: LNHDA and SQIVND (reference sequence).

The chain couples TRBV5-1 to TRBJ1-5; 8 bases are shared with TRBD1. The CDR3 sequence is 16 residues long. V lost 0 bases to trimming and J lost 5 bases; unmatched junction nucleotides: 7. Germline V CDR1 and CDR2: SGHRS, YFSETQ. CDR3 DNA: TGCGCCAGCAGCTTGGGTTCAGGACAGGGCGATCAGCCCCAGCATTTT. It specifies CASSLGSGQGDQPQHF.

The chain is built from TRBV5-1 and TRBJ2-2; 11 bases match TRBD2. Trimming cost V 1 base and J 4 bases; bases outside gene matches: 9. This CDR3 has 18 residues. Germline CDR1 reads SGHRS; CDR2 reads YFSETQ. The CDR3 spells CASSLQLAGAFSTGELFF. CDR3 in DNA: TGCGCCAGCAGCTTGCAACTAGCGGGAGCTTTCAGCACCGGGGAGCTGTTTTTT.

This clone came up a few times. The chain uses TRBV28 and TRBJ2-2; 8 bases fit TRBD1. V shed 2 bases and J 4 bases; nucleotides not matched to a gene: 6. This CDR3 comprises 16 residues. Germline assignment: CDR1 MDHEN and CDR2 SYDVKM. Written as DNA, the CDR3 is TGTGCCAGCAGTTTACAGGGGGCCATTGGCACCGGGGAGCTGTTTTTT. Protein product: CASSLQGAIGTGELFF.

Only a few counts were recorded for this clone. The V and J genes are TRBV15 and TRBJ2-1; D perhaps matches TRBD2 (6 bases). There are 17 residues in the CDR3. CDR1 is LNHNV and CDR2 is YYDKDF in the germline V gene (reference sequence). The V gene lost 4 bases and the J gene lost 8 bases, with 24 bases spanning the gap. CDR3 region: CATSNLPRASGRDEQFF. DNA for the CDR3: TGTGCCACCAGCAACTTACCCCGAGCGAGCGGGCGGGATGAGCAGTTCTTC.

This clone was seen once. In DNA, the CDR3 is TGTGCCAGTACCCTGGACAGGTTTAGCGCTGAAGCTTTCTTT. Translation gives CASTLDRFSAEAFF. The chain employs TRBV19 and TRBJ1-1; the match to TRBD1 covers 7 bases. Germline CDR1 is LNHDA and CDR2 is SQIVND (reference sequence). With 7 bases clipped from V and 6 bases from J, the junction kept 11 bases outside the gene matches. This CDR3 is built from 14 residues.